This T cell receptor (beta chain) stems from a study of identifying expanded T cells in peripheral blood. V shed 5 bases and J 0 bases; nucleotides not matched to a gene: 3. The germline gives CDR1 SGHTA, CDR2 FQGNSA. The CDR3 runs to 14 residues. This clone was counted between two and nine times. Sequencing was performed with immunoSEQ multiplex PCR; in TCRdb, only in-frame clones are kept and a portion is missing. The sample shows 100,000 to 150,000 clones, 86% of them seen only once. The origin of this receptor is a person aged 18 to 75 in good health. The source material was blood. The chain employs TRBV7-2 and TRBJ1-1; the match to TRBD1 covers 7 bases. In DNA form, the CDR3 reads TGTGCCAGCAGCACAGGGGTCATGAACACTGAAGCTTTCTTT. This translates into CASSTGVMNTEAFF.